This TCR beta chain was identified during a study of blood T cell repertoires in COVID-19. Study-level background: Samples came from the United States, Italy and Spain, spanning acute and convalescent COVID-19.

Sequencing was performed with immunoSEQ multiplex PCR; in TCRdb, only in-frame clones are kept and a portion is missing. The sample shows fewer than 30,000 clones, 85% to 90% of them seen only once. This clone was seen just once. This receptor was obtained from a human donor in a cohort sampled during active COVID-19. The sample taken for sequencing was peripheral blood.

The chain's CDR3 is CASSALPSAGTGELFF. The CDR3 nucleotides are TGTGCCAGCAGCGCGCTCCCTAGCGCGGGCACCGGGGAGCTGTTTTTT. The chain is built from TRBV9 and TRBJ2-2; tentatively, D is TRBD2 (6 bases). CDR1 is SGDLS, CDR2 YYNGEE, per germline. The CDR3 consists of 16 residues. V shed 3 bases and J shed 4 bases, with 16 bases lying between them.